The sample holds many counts of the clone carrying this TCR beta chain. What it recognizes is unknown. The CDR3 runs 13 residues. J gave up 0 bases and V 6 bases, and 1 base lay outside the gene matches. These data come from a study of T cell repertoires in cytomegalovirus infection. Whole-study context: Matching HLA type, along with CMV infection, was indicated by public TCR beta signatures. Broader study findings: Clonotype analysis showed dominance of the ex vivo response by HLA-C-restricted CMV-specific TCR beta clonotypes. Individuals carrying CMV plus the relevant HLA were identified by cumulative frequency of public TCR beta families.

TCRdb passed the reads through MiXCR, listing each CDR3 protein once. The sample records under 250,000 distinct CDR3 sequences, more than 9% being singletons. Sequences were obtained from PBMCs. The clonotype originates from a human donor in good health (CMV status not recorded). Some clones in this sample may be carry-over from other donors' samples. J is TRBJ1-1 and V is TRBV12-3 or TRBV12-4, with 7 bases aligning to TRBD1. The CDR3 region has the DNA TGTGCCAGCAGGACAGGGTTGAACACTGAAGCTTTCTTT. This sequence encodes CASRTGLNTEAFF.